This T cell receptor beta chain appears in the sequencing data of a study of T cell responses to AZD1222 COVID-19 vaccine. Only in-frame clones appear in the TCRdb table, and some are missing; sequencing was by immunoSEQ multiplex PCR. The profile shows 200,000 or so clones, 85% to 95% of them singletons. In this sample, this clone turned up once. Germline CDR1 and CDR2: SGHRS and YFSETQ. Between the trimmed V and J ends, which lost 1 base and 5 bases, there was a span of 12 bases. The CDR3 runs 14 residues. The TCR sequence derives from an adult in good health. V and J are TRBV5-1 and TRBJ2-5, with D perhaps TRBD2 (7 bases). The sequencing used peripheral blood, collected on day 0 of AZD1222 vaccination. The CDR3 here is CASSLFGGRETQYF. The CDR3 nucleotides read TGCGCCAGCAGCTTGTTCGGGGGGCGGGAGACCCAGTACTTC. Looking up the rest from reference TRBV5-1 and TRBJ2-5 gives the full variable domain: KAGVTQTPRYLIKTRGQQVTLSCSPISGHRSVSWYQQTPGQGLQFLFEYFSETQRNKGNFPGRFSGRQFSNSRSEMNVSTLELGDSALYLCASSLFGGRETQYFGPGTRLLVL.